This TCR beta chain was observed in a study of CD8 T cells in ankylosing spondylitis. This clonotype was counted many times. Antigen: not known. The junction had 1 base not matched to a gene; V was cut back by 2 bases and J by 3 bases. CDR1 is MNHEY, CDR2 SVGEGT, per germline. The length of the CDR3 is 14 residues. TCRdb ran MiXCR on the 5' RACE reads and lists one entry per CDR3 protein. The data contain some 150,000 distinct CDR3 sequences, 44% of them singletons. Study outcomes and limitations: The study identified a TCR beta motif of about eight highly homologous variants that appeared characteristic of ankylosing spondylitis blood.

The sequence was obtained from a male donor with ankylosing spondylitis. V usage is TRBV6-2 or TRBV6-3 and J usage is TRBJ2-1, with TRBD2 matching 7 bases. Sequencing was carried out using synovial fluid, either unsorted or a sorted T cell fraction (not recorded which). CDR3 amino acids: CASSYREVYNEQFF. The DNA for the CDR3 is TGTGCCAGCAGTTACCGGGAGGTCTACAATGAGCAGTTCTTC.